This T cell receptor beta chain was captured by sequencing in a study of blood T cell repertoires in COVID-19. Across the study: From the United States, Italy and Spain came samples of acute and convalescent COVID-19. In each case, the material was cDNA or gDNA derived from T cells, B-cell-depleted T cells, or PBMCs.

Sequencing used immunoSEQ multiplex PCR; TCRdb keeps in-frame clones, though not all of them. Of roughly 86,000 clones listed, about 78% are singletons. This CDR3 is built from 16 residues. From germline, CDR1 is SGHDT and CDR2 YYEEEE. Trimming left V 1 base short and J 0 bases short, with 8 bases between. Input material: peripheral blood. The V call is TRBV5-6, the J call TRBJ2-6; TRBD1 might be the D (6 bases). This clonotype originated in a man aged 50 or older who had recovered from COVID-19. Written as DNA, the CDR3 is TGTGCCAGCAGCTTGAGAGGGGGCTCTGGGGCCAACGTCCTGACTTTC. Its protein product is CASSLRGGSGANVLTF.